The clone carrying this T cell receptor (beta chain) has ten or more counts. V was trimmed by 5 bases and J by 5 bases, leaving 15 bases between them. The germline CDR1 and CDR2 sequences are DFQATT and SNEGSKA (reference sequence). This CDR3 contains 14 residues. The record originates from a study of T cells after yellow fever vaccination. In the study overall: Fractions of low cell number were prepared using SMART-Seq v4 Ultra Low Input.

In making TCR cDNA, 5'RACE template switching added a universal primer site and UMIs to it. TCRdb called the 5' RACE reads again in MiXCR, with one record for every CDR3 protein. The sample lists over 85,000 distinct CDR3 sequences, approximately 9% occurring once. Points from the study as a whole: Weaker in magnitude, the secondary response showed a faster peak on day 5 versus 15. Among primary-vaccination clones, most reappeared after the booster, at approximately 97% for CD4 and 85% to 90% for CD8.

The receptor was derived from a man aged 18 to 29 who received the YFV17D yellow fever vaccine. This rearrangement joins TRBV20-1 to TRBJ2-2, with D perhaps matching TRBD1 or TRBD2 (7 bases each). The source material was CD8+ T cells not binding an NS4B(214-222) dextramer, sorted from PBMCs, sampled approximately 16 days after the first yellow fever vaccination. CDR3 bases: TGCAGTGCTTTTTCAGGGGGAGGGACCGGGGAGCTGTTTTTT. Translation gives CSAFSGGGTGELFF.